The sequence of this TCR beta chain was determined in a study of human CD8 memory T cell subsets. UMI-labeled 5' RACE was used, and it produced the TCR beta libraries. With the 5' RACE reads reprocessed, TCRdb shows one record per CDR3 protein and no DNA. The sample table sets out 6,500 to 7,000 distinct CDR3 sequences. By frequency, this clonotype registers medium-sized. The sample consisted of CD8+ T cells from PBMCs. The TCR sequence derives from a human donor in good health.

This CDR3 is CASSLLAGDGELFF. This chain links TRBV11-2 with TRBJ2-2; the D gene TCRdb calls, TRBD2, cannot be checked with no DNA. CDR3 size: 14 residues. The germline CDR1 and CDR2 sequences are SGHAT and FQNNGV.